This T cell receptor (beta chain) was found in a study of blood T cell repertoires in COVID-19. Those who participated ranged in age from roughly 18 to 100 years and resided in 20 to 30 US areas. Cohort assignment relied on participant-reported clinical history. Recovered participants had two consecutive negative NP/OP PCR tests, healthcare professional clearance, or symptom resolution. In the original analysis: For nucleated cells, counts were estimated from reference gene primer amplification. The data were produced by immunoSEQ multiplex PCR, yet TCRdb's version contains in-frame clones alone and is incomplete. The DNA gave D and trimming, while V, J and clone size come from that table. The data show about 250,000 clones, 85% to 90% seen once. V trimming: 5 bases; J trimming: 7 bases; junction bases outside the gene matches: 5. Germline assignment: CDR1 LNHDA and CDR2 SQIVND (reference sequence). The CDR3 is 14 amino acids.

The sequence was obtained from a woman aged 45-59 years who had recovered from COVID-19. Sequencing was performed on PBMCs or T cells enriched from blood (not recorded which). J is TRBJ2-2 and V is TRBV19, with TRBD2 matching over 9 bases. In DNA form, the CDR3 reads TGTGCCAGTAGTGAGGGACTAGCCGGCGGGGAGCTGTTTTTT. The encoded protein is CASSEGLAGGELFF.